The 6 T cell receptor beta chains below all came from one sample that was sequenced in a study of cytomegalovirus exposure and HLA in healthy donors. In the PCR, 60 Vbeta and 13 Jbeta primers were used. Data came from immunoSEQ multiplex PCR; TCRdb stores just in-frame clones and leaves some out. The sample records about 170,000 clones, about three quarters being singletons. Sequenced sample: PBMCs. These receptors were taken from a girl aged 5-17 years in good health and CMV-seronegative.

This chain joins TRBV5-1 and TRBJ1-3; TRBD1 aligns across 7 bases. There are 14 residues in the CDR3. The trim removed 5 bases at V and 8 bases at J, leaving 10 bases unmatched. Germline CDR1 and CDR2: SGHRS and YFSETQ. This CDR3 reads CASRDTGVMDTIYF. CDR3 sequence (DNA): TGCGCCAGCAGGGACACAGGGGTCATGGACACCATATATTTT.

The chain is built from TRBV7-8 and TRBJ2-6; 8 bases line up with TRBD1. Germline trimming cut 2 bases from V and 3 bases from J; bases unmatched to any gene: 15. Germline V gene data show CDR1 as SGHVS and CDR2 as FQNEAQ. CDR3 length equals 20 residues. As DNA, the CDR3 is TGTGCCAGCAGCTTATCACGTTCGGGGCAGGGGGCGTTTGGGGCCAACGTCCTGACTTTC. Translated: CASSLSRSGQGAFGANVLTF.

The chain employs TRBV2 and TRBJ2-3; TRBD2 matches at 7 bases. From germline, CDR1 is SNHLY and CDR2 FYNNEI. V lost 7 bases and J lost 8; bases outside the gene matches: 3. The CDR3 contains 11 residues. The CDR3 is CASTGLGTQYF. The CDR3 region has the DNA TGTGCCAGCACCGGACTAGGTACGCAGTATTTT. The variable domain in full, completed from reference TRBV2 and TRBJ2-3, reads EPEVTQTPSHQVTQMGQEVILRCVPISNHLYFYWYRQILGQKVEFLVSFYNNEISEKSEIFDDQFSVERPDGSNFTLKIRSTKLEDSAMYFCASTGLGTQYFGPGTRLTVL.

The chain has TRBV19 and TRBJ1-2; D is unresolved. The germline CDR1 and CDR2 sequences are LNHDA and SQIVND (reference sequence). The CDR3 has 11 amino acids. Between the trimmed V and J ends, which lost 11 bases and 7 bases, there was a span of 14 bases. The CDR3 DNA follows: TGTGCCGCTCGATTTGGAGCTGGCTACACCTTC. This translates into CAARFGAGYTF.

The V gene is TRBV11-2, the J gene TRBJ2-1; 9 bases match TRBD2. Trimming took 8 bases from V and 7 from J; bases not matched to a gene: 6. Germline lookup yields CDR1 SGHAT and CDR2 FQNNGV. The CDR3 covers 13 residues. The CDR3 spells CASRAGGRNEQFF. Written as DNA, the CDR3 is TGTGCCAGCCGAGCGGGGGGAAGGAATGAGCAGTTCTTC.

As DNA, the CDR3 is TGTGCCAGCAGTCAATTTGTACAGGGGACTGGAAACACCATATATTTT. It encodes CASSQFVQGTGNTIYF. The gene calls are TRBV14 and TRBJ1-3, with 7 bases lining up with TRBD1. From germline, CDR1 is SGHDN and CDR2 FVKESK. With 6 bases clipped from V and 2 bases from J, the junction kept 10 bases outside the gene matches. The CDR3 totals 16 residues.